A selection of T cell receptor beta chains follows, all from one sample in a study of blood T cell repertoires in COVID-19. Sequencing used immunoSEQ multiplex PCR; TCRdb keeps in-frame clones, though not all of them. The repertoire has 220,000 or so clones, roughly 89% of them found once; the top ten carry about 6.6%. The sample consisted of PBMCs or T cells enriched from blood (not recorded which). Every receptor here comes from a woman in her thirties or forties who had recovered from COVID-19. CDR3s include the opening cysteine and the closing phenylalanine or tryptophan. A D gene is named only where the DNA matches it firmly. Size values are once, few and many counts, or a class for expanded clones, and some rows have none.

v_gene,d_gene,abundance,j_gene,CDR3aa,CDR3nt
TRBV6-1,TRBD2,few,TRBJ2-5,CASSEMGGLEDQETQYF,TGTGCCAGCAGTGAAATGGGGGGACTAGAGGACCAAGAGACCCAGTACTTC
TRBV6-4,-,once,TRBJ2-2,CASSDSKEPGELFF,TGTGCCAGCAGTGACTCGAAGGAGCCCGGGGAGCTGTTTTTT
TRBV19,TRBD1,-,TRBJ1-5,CASRAPGQGGPMGNQPQHF,TGTGCCAGTAGGGCTCCGGGACAGGGAGGCCCAATGGGCAATCAGCCCCAGCATTTT
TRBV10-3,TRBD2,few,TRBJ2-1,CAISESGGRSYNEQFF,TGTGCCATCAGTGAGTCGGGCGGGAGAAGCTACAATGAGCAGTTCTTC
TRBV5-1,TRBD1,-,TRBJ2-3,CASSLGDRDVTQYF,TGCGCCAGCAGCTTGGGGGACAGGGACGTTACGCAGTATTTT
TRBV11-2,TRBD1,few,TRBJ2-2,CASSSNRGVAGELFF,TGTGCCAGCAGCTCAAACAGGGGGGTTGCCGGGGAGCTGTTTTTT
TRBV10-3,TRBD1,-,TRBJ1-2,CAISAGLTGTGYGYTF,TGTGCCATCAGTGCGGGTCTAACCGGGACAGGTTACGGCTACACCTTC
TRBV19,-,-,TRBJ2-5,CASSPGGETQYF,TGTGCCAGTAGCCCAGGGGGGGAGACCCAGTACTTC
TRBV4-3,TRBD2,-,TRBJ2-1,CASSRNLAGADEQFF,TGCGCCAGCAGCCGAAATCTAGCGGGAGCGGATGAGCAGTTCTTC
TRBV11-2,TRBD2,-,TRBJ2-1,CASSLQRDPQFF,TGTGCCAGCAGCTTACAGCGGGACCCGCAGTTCTTC
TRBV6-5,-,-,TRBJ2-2,CASSYPKPANTGELFF,TGTGCCAGCAGTTACCCTAAACCTGCGAACACCGGGGAGCTGTTTTTT
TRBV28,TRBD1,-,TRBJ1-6,CASTPGGSPLHF,TGTGCCAGCACTCCAGGGGGTTCACCCCTCCACTTT
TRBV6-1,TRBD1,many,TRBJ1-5,CASSELGRGAQHF,TGTGCCAGCAGTGAACTAGGCAGGGGGGCCCAGCATTTT
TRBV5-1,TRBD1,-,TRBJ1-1,CASSLELQGATEAFF,TGCGCCAGCAGCTTGGAATTACAGGGGGCCACTGAAGCTTTCTTT
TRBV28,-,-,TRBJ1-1,CASSTPSGTEAFF,TGTGCCAGCAGTACCCCTTCGGGCACTGAAGCTTTCTTT
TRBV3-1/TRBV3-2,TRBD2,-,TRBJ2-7,CASSQGGSGRWEQYF,TGTGCCAGCAGCCAAGGGGGTAGCGGGAGGTGGGAGCAGTACTTC
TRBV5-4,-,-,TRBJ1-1,CASSNRQRPGTEAFF,TGTGCCAGCAGCAACCGACAGCGACCTGGGACTGAAGCTTTCTTT
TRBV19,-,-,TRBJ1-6,CASSGPRSSYNSPLHF,TGTGCCAGTAGTGGCCCCCGCAGCTCCTATAATTCACCCCTCCACTTT
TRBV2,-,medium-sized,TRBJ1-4,CASRNRVGSEKLFF,TGTGCCAGCAGAAACAGGGTAGGCTCTGAAAAACTGTTTTTT
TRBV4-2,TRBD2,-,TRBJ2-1,CASSQVRLAGGDEQFF,TGTGCCAGCAGCCAAGTTCGACTAGCTGGGGGGGATGAGCAGTTCTTC
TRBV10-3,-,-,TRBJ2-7,CAISDLTSHYEQYF,TGTGCCATCAGTGATCTAACTAGTCACTACGAGCAGTACTTC
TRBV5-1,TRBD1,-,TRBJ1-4,CASSFGQGNEKLFF,TGCGCCAGCAGCTTCGGACAGGGTAATGAAAAACTGTTTTTT
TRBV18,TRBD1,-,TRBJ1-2,CASREGTGDGYTF,TGTGCCAGCAGGGAAGGGACAGGGGATGGCTACACCTTC
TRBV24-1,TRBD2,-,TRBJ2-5,CATSDFGGLAGGETQYF,TGTGCCACCAGTGATTTCGGGGGCCTAGCGGGAGGAGAGACCCAGTACTTC